Listed here are 30 T cell receptor beta chains from one sample, sequenced in a study of cytomegalovirus exposure and HLA in healthy donors. The PCR was carried out with 60 Vbeta primers and 13 Jbeta primers. Only in-frame clones appear in the TCRdb table, and some are missing; sequencing was by immunoSEQ multiplex PCR. The top ten hold roughly 13% of the sample, which has 150,000 to 180,000 clones, about 80% seen once. Sequencing used PBMCs. The receptors were gathered from a man aged 25 to 45 in good health and CMV-seropositive.

The gene calls are TRBV13 and TRBJ2-3; 16 bases map to TRBD2. The V and J ends lost 4 bases and 2 bases, in that order; junction bases with no gene match: 3. The CDR3 totals 17 residues. The germline gives CDR1 PRHDT, CDR2 FYEKMQ (reference sequence). For the CDR3, the DNA is TGTGCCAGCAGCTCGGGGACTAGCGGGAGGGCCACAGATACGCAGTATTTT. Translation gives CASSSGTSGRATDTQYF.

The J gene is TRBJ2-5, the V gene TRBV9; 8 bases align to TRBD2. Germline-derived CDR1 and CDR2 are SGDLS and YYNGEE. The trim removed 0 bases at V and 4 bases at J, leaving 5 bases unmatched. This CDR3 has 15 amino acids. The CDR3 is CASSVVGLVSETQYF. In nucleotides, the CDR3 is TGTGCCAGCAGCGTAGTGGGACTAGTGTCAGAGACCCAGTACTTC.

This clone was picked up a small number of times. The chain combines TRBV9 with TRBJ2-1, with 9 positions matching TRBD2. The germline CDR1 and CDR2 sequences are SGDLS and YYNGEE. V dropped 0 bases and J dropped 10; count of bases not matched to a gene: 8. The CDR3 length is 15 residues. The CDR3 DNA reads TGTGCCAGCAGCGTAGTGGTAGCGGGAGCTTTGGAGCAGTTCTTC. It specifies CASSVVVAGALEQFF.

J is TRBJ2-7 and V is TRBV4-2; the match to TRBD2 covers 12 bases. After removal of 1 base from V and 2 bases from J, the junction contained 0 bases not matched to a gene. Per germline, CDR1 LGHNA and CDR2 YNFKEQ. This CDR3 has 15 amino acids. The CDR3: CASSQGLAGAYEQYF. DNA of the CDR3: TGTGCCAGCAGCCAAGGACTAGCGGGAGCCTACGAGCAGTACTTC.

This clone was counted only a few times. The sample has other DNA sequences that encode this CDR3 too. The chain carries TRBV27 and TRBJ2-7, with 8 bases identical to TRBD2. Trimming removed 6 bases from V and 0 bases from J; junction bases left unmatched: 4. CDR1 and CDR2 (germline): MNHEY, SMNVEV (reference sequence). CDR3 length equals 14 residues. The CDR3 DNA follows: TGTGCCAGCAGCCGAAGCGGGAGCTCCTACGAGCAGTACTTC. Protein: CASSRSGSSYEQYF.

The J gene is TRBJ2-5, the V gene TRBV6-5; unclear D gene. V dropped 2 bases and J dropped 5 bases, with 9 bases sitting between them. Germline loops: CDR1 MNHEY, CDR2 SVGAGI. The CDR3 consists of 13 residues. The CDR3 loop reads CASSYKDRETQYF. The CDR3 DNA reads TGTGCCAGCAGTTACAAAGATCGGGAGACCCAGTACTTC.

V and J are TRBV28 and TRBJ2-3, with D unresolved. The V gene's germline CDR1 is MDHEN and CDR2 SYDVKM. The V end lost 5 bases, the J end lost 6 bases, and 6 bases lay between the germline ends. CDR3 size: 11 residues. CDR3 coding DNA: TGTGCCAGCAGTGTCATGGATACGCAGTATTTT. This encodes CASSVMDTQYF.

As concerns this clone: The same CDR3 arises from other DNA sequences in this sample as well. The chain joins TRBV15 to TRBJ2-5, with TRBD2 as a possible D gene (5 bases). Trimming cost V 6 bases and J 5 bases, with 13 bases left between them. Germline assignment: CDR1 LNHNV and CDR2 YYDKDF (reference sequence). The CDR3 consists of 13 residues. CDR3 amino acids: CATSTGSTETQYF. CDR3 DNA: TGTGCCACCAGTACGGGATCGACGGAGACCCAGTACTTC.

This clone was detected only once. The chain joins TRBV11-2 to TRBJ2-7; perhaps TRBD2 as D (5 bases). This CDR3 region has 13 residues. Trimming pared 8 bases from V and 3 bases from J, leaving 14 bases between. The germline V gene has CDR1 SGHAT and CDR2 FQNNGV. The CDR3 DNA reads TGTGCCAGCGCAGCGGTAGTCGGCTACGAGCAGTACTTC. This codes for CASAAVVGYEQYF.

The rearrangement uses TRBV28 and TRBJ2-7, with D maybe TRBD2 (6 bases). Germline CDR1 MDHEN, CDR2 SYDVKM. CDR3 length: 15 amino acids. The V end lost 6 bases, the J end lost 2 bases, and 17 bases lay between the germline ends. The chain's CDR3 is CASSQTGTGTYEQYF. The DNA for the CDR3 is TGTGCCAGCAGCCAGACCGGGACTGGCACCTACGAGCAGTACTTC.

This chain links TRBV2 with TRBJ2-1; D not certain. The CDR3 runs to 13 residues. CDR1 SNHLY and CDR2 FYNNEI come from the germline V gene. The V gene lost 4 bases and the J gene lost 4 bases, with 8 bases spanning the gap. The chain's CDR3 is CASSAHGYNEQFF. DNA of the CDR3: TGTGCCAGCAGTGCCCACGGGTACAATGAGCAGTTCTTC. The complete variable domain, with remaining parts taken from reference TRBV2 and TRBJ2-1, reads EPEVTQTPSHQVTQMGQEVILRCVPISNHLYFYWYRQILGQKVEFLVSFYNNEISEKSEIFDDQFSVERPDGSNFTLKIRSTKLEDSAMYFCASSAHGYNEQFFGPGTRLTVL.

This rearrangement joins TRBV18 to TRBJ1-5; 8 nucleotides line up with TRBD1. Germline V lookup: CDR1 KGHSH, CDR2 LQKENI. The CDR3 contains 13 residues. V trimming: 5 bases; J trimming: 7 bases; junction bases outside the gene matches: 4. The CDR3 region has the DNA TGTGCCAGCTCAGCGACAGGGGAACAGCCCCAGCATTTT. Its translation is CASSATGEQPQHF.

The chain links TRBV5-1 to TRBJ2-5, with D possibly TRBD1 on 6 matching bases. The CDR3 contains 13 residues. V was clipped by 4 bases and J by 3 bases, with 10 bases between them. Germline assignment: CDR1 SGHRS and CDR2 YFSETQ. DNA for the CDR3: TGCGCCAGCAGCGTACAGGGCGAAGAGACCCAGTACTTC. Translation: CASSVQGEETQYF.

The rearrangement uses TRBV4-2 and TRBJ2-1; 9 bases line up with TRBD2. Germline V gene sequence: CDR1 LGHNA, CDR2 YNFKEQ. Losses at the gene ends were 7 bases for V and 0 bases for J; bases not matched to a gene: 1. This CDR3 has 14 residues. The CDR3 region is CASMTSGSYNEQFF. In DNA, the CDR3 is TGTGCCAGCATGACTAGCGGCTCCTACAATGAGCAGTTCTTC.

On this clone itself: Sequence at one end of the junction differs from germline and may be a read error. The chain combines TRBV18 with TRBJ1-5; D perhaps matches TRBD1 (5 bases). The CDR3 sequence is 15 residues long. Germline V gene sequence: CDR1 KGHSH, CDR2 LQKENI. The DNA of the CDR3 is TGTGCCAGCTCACCCACCTCAGACAGTGATCAGGCCCAGCATTTT. Its protein is CASSPTSDSDQAQHF.

The chain employs TRBV7-2 and TRBJ1-1; D unclear. Germline-derived CDR1 and CDR2 are SGHTA and FQGNSA. The V and J ends lost 9 bases and 0 bases respectively, with 8 bases between them. The CDR3 length is 12 residues. The CDR3, as DNA: TGTGCCAGTTCCCGGGTGAACACTGAAGCTTTCTTT. Its translation: CASSRVNTEAFF.

The chain carries TRBV11-3 and TRBJ1-1; D gene unclear. There are 13 residues in the CDR3. In germline, CDR1 is SGHNT, CDR2 YENEEA. V was pared by 0 bases and J by 8 bases, with 10 bases between. The CDR3: CASSLDRGSEAFF. CDR3 DNA sequence: TGTGCCAGCAGCTTAGATAGAGGGTCGGAAGCTTTCTTT.

The chain carries TRBV30 and TRBJ1-3; maybe TRBD1 (5 bases). The CDR3 has 14 amino acids. With 0 bases removed from V and 7 bases from J, the gap between germline ends came to 13 bases. CDR1 GTSNPN and CDR2 SVGIG come from the germline V gene (reference sequence). The DNA of the CDR3 is TGTGCCTGGAGTGTACGTCCTGGGGGGAACACCATATATTTT. Protein product: CAWSVRPGGNTIYF.

The CDR3 region has the DNA TGTGCCAGCAGCTTAAACGCCGGGAGCTACGAGCAGTACTTC. This codes for CASSLNAGSYEQYF. This chain joins TRBV7-3 and TRBJ2-7; D might be TRBD2 (6 bases). CDR3 length equals 14 residues. V was trimmed by 1 base and J by 3 bases, leaving 10 bases between them. Per the germline V gene, CDR1 is SGHTA and CDR2 is FQGTGA.

V is TRBV7-9 and J is TRBJ2-1, with 7 nucleotides matching TRBD2. The ends lost 5 bases at V and 7 bases at J; junction bases unmatched: 11. CDR3 length equals 15 residues. Germline-derived CDR1 and CDR2 are SEHNR and FQNEAQ (reference sequence). In DNA form, the CDR3 reads TGTGCCAGCAGCCAAGGGAGGGCCACAATAAATGAGCAGTTCTTC. Translation gives CASSQGRATINEQFF.

The rearrangement uses TRBV25-1 and TRBJ2-4, with 7 bases that match TRBD1. This CDR3 is built from 17 residues. Germline CDR1 reads MGHDK; CDR2 reads SYGVNS. Trimming took 1 base from V and 3 from J; bases not matched to a gene: 9. CDR3 sequence: CASSELETGRGKNIQYF. The CDR3 DNA sequence: TGTGCCAGCAGTGAATTGGAGACAGGGCGAGGCAAAAACATTCAGTACTTC.

The chain joins TRBV5-1 to TRBJ2-3, with a possible D match to TRBD2 (5 bases). The CDR3 runs to 15 residues. V dropped 0 bases and J dropped 4 bases, with 12 bases sitting between them. Germline-derived CDR1 and CDR2 are SGHRS and YFSETQ. Written as DNA, the CDR3 is TGCGCCAGCAGCTTGGGGCCCAAGGGAGCAGATACGCAGTATTTT. As protein: CASSLGPKGADTQYF.

This clone has more than one count but fewer than ten. J is TRBJ2-2 and V is TRBV4-2, with TRBD1 identical over 7 bases. The CDR3 totals 16 residues. V was clipped by 2 bases and J by 0 bases; unmatched bases: 3. CDR1 and CDR2 (germline): LGHNA, YNFKEQ. The CDR3 sequence is CASSQFGTANTGELFF. The DNA for the CDR3 is TGTGCCAGCAGCCAATTTGGGACAGCGAACACCGGGGAGCTGTTTTTT.

V gene TRBV27 combines with J gene TRBJ1-2; 9 bases are a match to TRBD1. The CDR3 totals 13 residues. The V segment lost 6 bases and the J segment 5 bases; nucleotides outside the gene matches: 4. The germline CDR1 and CDR2 sequences are MNHEY and SMNVEV (reference sequence). The CDR3 sequence: CASRMTGGYGYTF. CDR3 bases: TGTGCCAGCAGAATGACAGGGGGTTATGGCTACACCTTC.

The chain joins TRBV4-2 to TRBJ1-2, with a weak D call TRBD1 (6 bases). The ends were cut back, 4 bases at V and 2 bases at J, with 11 bases in the middle. Per the germline V gene, CDR1 is LGHNA and CDR2 is YNFKEQ. This CDR3 is built from 14 residues. CDR3 loop: CASSPDSFNYGYTF. Written as DNA, the CDR3 is TGTGCCAGCAGCCCGGACAGCTTCAACTATGGCTACACCTTC.

This clone appeared a few times. The chain couples TRBV20-1 to TRBJ1-1, with 8 bases fitting TRBD1. With V trimmed by 5 bases and J by 7 bases, 3 bases remained unmatched. Germline CDR1 reads DFQATT; CDR2 reads SNEGSKA (reference sequence). The CDR3 is 11 residues long. The CDR3 region has the DNA TGCAGTGCTGCAGGGGGCAGTGAAGCTTTCTTT. This encodes CSAAGGSEAFF.

A single count supports this clone. This sequence joins TRBV6-6 and TRBJ1-3; 7 bases fit TRBD1. The CDR3 runs to 16 residues. Germline V lookup: CDR1 MNHNY, CDR2 SVGAGI (reference sequence). Trimming cost V 4 bases and J 2 bases; bases outside gene matches: 8. The CDR3 protein is CASSSQGTLTGNTIYF. CDR3 nucleotide sequence: TGTGCCAGCAGTTCACAGGGGACTCTTACTGGAAACACCATATATTTT.

The chain carries TRBV7-2 and TRBJ2-5; tentatively, D is TRBD1 (6 bases). Germline assignment: CDR1 SGHTA and CDR2 FQGNSA. The V end lost 2 bases, the J end lost 2 bases, and 9 bases lay between the germline ends. This CDR3 has 14 residues. CDR3 amino acids: CASSLLGQQETQYF. As DNA, the CDR3 is TGTGCCAGCAGCTTATTAGGACAGCAAGAGACCCAGTACTTC.

V and J are TRBV5-4 and TRBJ1-3, with unresolved D. Germline values: CDR1 SGHNT, CDR2 YYREEE (reference sequence). This CDR3 has 15 residues. V dropped 0 bases and J dropped 0 bases, with 7 bases sitting between them. CDR3 sequence reads: CASSLGPDSGNTIYF. CDR3 nucleotide sequence: TGTGCCAGCAGCTTGGGGCCCGACTCTGGAAACACCATATATTTT.

In its sample, this clone was seen once. The chain has TRBV19 and TRBJ1-2; D not resolved. Germline V gives CDR1 LNHDA, CDR2 SQIVND (reference sequence). The CDR3 runs 12 residues. The V end lost 6 bases, the J end lost 0 bases, and 5 bases lay between the germline ends. CDR3 bases: TGTGCCAGTAGCGGGACTAACTATGGCTACACCTTC. Protein: CASSGTNYGYTF. Combining the CDR3 with reference TRBV19 and TRBJ1-2 gives the whole variable domain DGGITQSPKYLFRKEGQNVTLSCEQNLNHDAMYWYRQDPGQGLRLIYYSQIVNDFQKGDIAEGYSVSREKKESFPLTVTSAQKNPTAFYLCASSGTNYGYTFGSGTRLTVV.